What follows are 21 T cell receptor beta chains derived from one specimen sequenced in a study of cytotoxic CD8 clonotypes in ibrutinib-treated CLL. Libraries were prepared by immunoSEQ multiplex PCR; TCRdb keeps only in-frame clonotypes and omits some of them. The repertoire has around 42,000 clones, about 69% of them found once; the top ten carry roughly 21%. Here the sequenced sample was PBMCs, taken after 24 months of ibrutinib treatment. These receptors were collected from a human donor with chronic lymphocytic leukemia.

This clone was detected only a few times. The V call is TRBV7-9, the J call TRBJ1-2; D is uncertain. Germline V CDR1 and CDR2: SEHNR, FQNEAQ (reference sequence). V lost 8 bases, J lost 0 bases, and 7 bases lay in between. There are 12 residues in the CDR3. The CDR3 is CASGRTNYGYTF. The DNA for the CDR3 is TGTGCCAGCGGTAGGACTAACTATGGCTACACCTTC.

The chain links TRBV6-5 to TRBJ2-7, with D tentatively TRBD1 (5 bases). In germline, CDR1 is MNHEY, CDR2 SVGAGI. CDR3 length: 15 residues. V lost 0 bases and J 2 bases, leaving 11 bases between the germline ends. The CDR3 DNA sequence: TGTGCCAGCAGTTACTCGAATGGGGCGACCTACGAGCAGTACTTC. This encodes CASSYSNGATYEQYF.

This chain links TRBV6-1 with TRBJ2-2; D might be TRBD1 (5 bases). In germline, CDR1 is MNHNS, CDR2 SASEGT. Trimming took 6 bases from V and 1 from J, leaving 12 bases between them. This CDR3 is 15 amino acids long. CDR3 in amino acids: CASRKAGQNTGELFF. CDR3 sequence (DNA): TGTGCCAGCAGGAAGGCAGGGCAGAACACCGGGGAGCTGTTTTTT.

The chain carries TRBV5-1 and TRBJ2-3; D is unresolved. Germline V gene lookup returns CDR1 SGHRS and CDR2 YFSETQ. Trimming shortened V by 2 bases and J by 1 base, and 11 bases separated the two germline ends. CDR3 size: 15 residues. The CDR3 loop reads CASSFFGGGTDTQYF. DNA of the CDR3: TGCGCCAGCAGCTTTTTCGGTGGGGGCACAGATACGCAGTATTTT.

The V call is TRBV6-1, the J call TRBJ2-3, with 7 bases identical to TRBD1. Germline V gene sequence: CDR1 MNHNS, CDR2 SASEGT. J gave up 13 bases and V 1 base, and 14 bases lay outside the gene matches. The CDR3 covers 15 residues. DNA of the CDR3: TGTGCCAGCAGTGAAGGTTTCGAGAGGACAGGTCAAAAGTATTTT. It yields the protein CASSEGFERTGQKYF.

This chain links TRBV29-1 with TRBJ1-1; no definite D call. This CDR3 has 13 residues. V was trimmed by 3 bases and J by 0 bases, leaving 8 bases between them. CDR1 SQVTM and CDR2 ANQGSEA come from the germline V gene. The CDR3 here is CSVDYELNTEAFF. As DNA, the CDR3 is TGCAGCGTTGATTATGAACTGAACACTGAAGCTTTCTTT.

The chain has TRBV9 and TRBJ2-7; TRBD2 agrees at 7 bases. CDR1 SGDLS and CDR2 YYNGEE come from the germline V gene. V gave up 4 bases and J gave up 3 bases; unmatched junction bases: 13. The CDR3 runs to 16 residues. In nucleotides, the CDR3 is TGTGCCAGCAGCCCTACCCCGGGGGGAGAGAGCTACGAGCAGTACTTC. It codes for CASSPTPGGESYEQYF.

There are a few counts of this clone. This chain joins TRBV10-3 and TRBJ2-3; 10 bases fit TRBD2. Germline loops: CDR1 ENHRY, CDR2 SYGVKD. The CDR3 totals 18 residues. Trimming took 0 bases from V and 0 from J; bases not matched to a gene: 6. This CDR3 reads CAISESPLAGISTDTQYF. CDR3 coding DNA: TGTGCCATCAGTGAGTCACCACTAGCGGGGATAAGCACAGATACGCAGTATTTT.

The sample holds a few counts of this clone. This chain uses TRBV2 with TRBJ1-3; the D is unclear. Looked up from germline, CDR1 is SNHLY and CDR2 is FYNNEI. The germline V and J ends were trimmed by 3 bases and 11 bases, with 8 bases remaining between them. The CDR3 loop spans 11 amino acids. CDR3 DNA sequence: TGTGCCAGCAGTGAGGTAGTAGCCATATATTTT. It translates to CASSEVVAIYF.

The chain has TRBV2 and TRBJ1-4; the match to TRBD1 covers 7 bases. The germline V gene encodes CDR1 SNHLY and CDR2 FYNNEI. The trim removed 6 bases at V and 7 bases at J, leaving 2 bases unmatched. There are 12 residues in the CDR3. The CDR3 here is CASRTGVEKLFF. CDR3 in DNA: TGTGCCAGCAGAACAGGGGTTGAAAAACTGTTTTTT. The complete variable domain, with remaining parts taken from reference TRBV2 and TRBJ1-4, reads EPEVTQTPSHQVTQMGQEVILRCVPISNHLYFYWYRQILGQKVEFLVSFYNNEISEKSEIFDDQFSVERPDGSNFTLKIRSTKLEDSAMYFCASRTGVEKLFFGSGTQLSVL.

The V and J genes are TRBV19 and TRBJ1-5, with D hard to call. The CDR3 consists of 13 residues. Germline V gives CDR1 LNHDA, CDR2 SQIVND (reference sequence). The V gene lost 5 bases and the J gene lost 7 bases, with 12 bases spanning the gap. The CDR3 here is CASSPAIIQPQHF. Written as DNA, the CDR3 is TGTGCCAGTAGTCCCGCCATAATACAGCCCCAGCATTTT.

This clone was seen more than once but under ten times. CDR3 region: CASKTGGNQPQHF. The DNA for the CDR3 is TGTGCCAGTAAGACAGGGGGCAATCAGCCCCAGCATTTT. The chain has TRBV28 and TRBJ1-5, with TRBD1 matching 8 bases. V shed 9 bases and J 2 bases; nucleotides not matched to a gene: 3. CDR1 and CDR2 (germline): MDHEN, SYDVKM. CDR3 length: 13 residues.

V is TRBV27 and J is TRBJ1-5; D not resolved. Trimming stripped 5 bases from V and 4 bases from J, with 15 bases between. The CDR3 extends over 15 amino acids. Germline values: CDR1 MNHEY, CDR2 SMNVEV (reference sequence). The DNA of the CDR3 is TGTGCCAGCAGTCCATACTGGGGAGGGAATCAGCCCCAGCATTTT. Translating gives CASSPYWGGNQPQHF.

This chain links TRBV7-9 with TRBJ2-7; no reliable D call. Germline-derived CDR1 and CDR2 are SEHNR and FQNEAQ (reference sequence). The CDR3 totals 14 residues. V lost 5 bases and J 4 bases, leaving 15 bases between the germline ends. Written as DNA, the CDR3 is TGTGCCAGCAGCCAGTATTCAGGCTGGTACGAGCAGTACTTC. Translated: CASSQYSGWYEQYF.

The rearrangement links TRBV6-1 to TRBJ1-4, with D uncertain. CDR1 MNHNS and CDR2 SASEGT come from the germline V gene. The CDR3 covers 15 residues. V gave up 2 bases and J gave up 7 bases, with 14 bases separating them. Here the CDR3 reads CASSETLDLFEKLFF. CDR3 sequence (DNA): TGTGCCAGCAGTGAAACCCTAGATCTCTTTGAAAAACTGTTTTTT.

V usage is TRBV18 and J usage is TRBJ1-1; D is undetermined. The V end lost 2 bases, the J end lost 11 bases, and 12 bases lay between the germline ends. From germline, CDR1 is KGHSH and CDR2 LQKENI. This CDR3 spans 12 amino acids. In DNA form, the CDR3 reads TGTGCCAGCTCACCAAAAACAAGGGAGGCTTTCTTT. It yields the protein CASSPKTREAFF.

This chain joins TRBV7-9 and TRBJ2-7; D unresolved. V was pared by 3 bases and J by 3 bases, with 15 bases between. The CDR3 contains 15 residues. Germline loops: CDR1 SEHNR, CDR2 FQNEAQ (reference sequence). The CDR3 nucleotides read TGTGCCAGCAGCTTGGGCCCCGGGCCTCACTACGAGCAGTACTTC. Encoded protein: CASSLGPGPHYEQYF.

This clone was observed once. This chain connects TRBV15 to TRBJ2-1; TRBD1 matches 10 bases. The CDR3 loop spans 18 amino acids. Per germline, CDR1 LNHNV and CDR2 YYDKDF (reference sequence). V lost 0 bases and J lost 7; bases outside the gene matches: 12. DNA of the CDR3: TGTGCCACCAGCAGAGAGTTAGGAGACAGGGGGCTTCGAAATGAGCAGTTCTTC. This codes for CATSRELGDRGLRNEQFF.

This chain uses TRBV7-8 with TRBJ2-7; 9 nucleotides align to TRBD1. CDR1 and CDR2 (germline): SGHVS, FQNEAQ. The ends lost 5 bases at V and 3 bases at J; junction bases unmatched: 2. The CDR3 length is 13 residues. CDR3 DNA sequence: TGTGCCAGCAGCCGGACAGGGGACTACGAGCAGTACTTC. Translating it yields CASSRTGDYEQYF.

This clone has at least ten counts. The V gene is TRBV7-9, the J gene TRBJ2-5, with D possibly called TRBD1 or TRBD2 (5 bases each). CDR1 is SEHNR, CDR2 FQNEAQ, per germline (reference sequence). V gave up 0 bases and J gave up 5 bases, with 7 bases separating them. This CDR3 region has 13 residues. The CDR3 loop is CASSLAGDETQYF. CDR3 sequence (DNA): TGTGCCAGCAGCTTAGCGGGGGATGAGACCCAGTACTTC.

The chain recombines TRBV21-1 with TRBJ1-5; TRBD1, the table's D call, was not compared with the DNA. TRBV21-1 corresponds to a pseudogene. There are 16 residues in the CDR3. DNA of the CDR3: TGTGCCAGCAGCATGGACAGGGGGCAGAGCAATCAGCCCCAGCATTTT. It yields the protein CASSMDRGQSNQPQHF.